This T cell receptor beta chain was identified during a study of cytotoxic CD8 clonotypes in ibrutinib-treated CLL. This table comes from immunoSEQ multiplex PCR, and its TCRdb copy is limited to in-frame clones, with some not included. The sample contains approximately 330,000 clones, about 77% of which appear only once. The origin of this receptor is a human donor with chronic lymphocytic leukemia. This specimen was PBMCs, taken before ibrutinib treatment.

CDR3 loop: CSVEGWGSYEQYF. The DNA of the CDR3 is TGCAGCGTTGAAGGGTGGGGCTCCTACGAGCAGTACTTC. The V call is TRBV29-1, the J call TRBJ2-7, with no clear D. The V gene lost 1 base and the J gene lost 0 bases, with 7 bases spanning the gap. The CDR3 consists of 13 residues. The germline CDR1 and CDR2 sequences are SQVTM and ANQGSEA.